This T cell receptor (beta chain) was recorded in a study of cytomegalovirus exposure and HLA in healthy donors. The method was immunoSEQ multiplex PCR; TCRdb's version includes in-frame clones alone and lacks a portion of them. The sample holds about 120,000 clones, 88% seen once. This CDR3 spans 15 amino acids. Germline V gene lookup returns CDR1 SGHNT and CDR2 YYREEE (reference sequence). Deletions cut 0 bases from V and 2 bases from J, with 11 bases between. Sequenced input: PBMCs. The chain links TRBV5-4 to TRBJ1-2; D unclear. The clonotype comes from a woman under 30 in good health and CMV-seropositive. CDR3 residues: CASSLAGLLNYGYTF. CDR3 nucleotide sequence: TGTGCCAGCAGCTTGGCAGGACTCCTCAACTATGGCTACACCTTC.